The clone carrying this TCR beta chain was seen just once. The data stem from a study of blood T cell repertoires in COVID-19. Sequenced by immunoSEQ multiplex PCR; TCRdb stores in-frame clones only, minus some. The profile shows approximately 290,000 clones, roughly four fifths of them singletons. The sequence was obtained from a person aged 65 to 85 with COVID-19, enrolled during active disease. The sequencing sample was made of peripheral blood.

The CDR3 region is CASSQCYRITDTQYF. CDR3 coding DNA: TGCGCCAGCAGTCAATGTTACAGGATCACAGATACGCAGTATTTT. The chain couples TRBV23-1 to TRBJ2-3; maybe TRBD1 (5 bases). TRBV23-1 is given ORF status, its function remaining uncertain. Deletions cut 1 base from V and 2 bases from J, with 10 bases between. The CDR3 sequence is 15 residues long.